Included here is one T cell receptor (beta chain) sequence, with context. The CDR3 loop spans 16 amino acids. Germline CDR1 reads SGHRS; CDR2 reads YFSETQ. Trimming cost V 4 bases and J 2 bases; bases outside gene matches: 9. Only in-frame clones appear in the TCRdb table, and some are missing; sequencing was by immunoSEQ multiplex PCR. The sample gives approximately 73,000 clones, roughly 85% of which show up once; approximately 2.5% is in the top ten. The data were taken from a study of OX40 agonist ivuxolimab in advanced cancers. The sequence was obtained from an adult with an advanced solid tumor such as melanoma, head and neck, liver or kidney cancer. This chain links TRBV5-1 with TRBJ1-1, with 9 nucleotides matching TRBD1. This sample comprised CD4+ or CD8+ T cells sorted from blood, obtained in a trial of the OX40 agonist ivuxolimab. The CDR3 DNA follows: TGCGCCAGCAGCCCGATAGGACAGGGGCCCAACACTGAAGCTTTCTTT. Translated, it gives CASSPIGQGPNTEAFF.